A selection of T cell receptor beta chains follows, all from one sample in a study of long-term antiretroviral therapy in people with HIV. Clones were sequenced by immunoSEQ multiplex PCR, and TCRdb holds only the in-frame ones, with some missing. The table lists about 11,000 clones, roughly four fifths of them singletons. The source was unsorted PBMCs, collected less than 7.5 years after starting antiretroviral therapy. These receptors were obtained from a man aged 50 to 59 with HIV. Both conserved end residues are part of each CDR3. A D gene is named only where the DNA matches it firmly. Size values are once, few and many counts, or a class for expanded clones, and some rows have none.

cdr3_nt: TGTGCCAGCAGTTACGTTTCGGGTTCTGGCTACACCTTC
cdr3_aa: CASSYVSGSGYTF
v_call: TRBV6-5
j_call: TRBJ1-2
clone_size: few
cdr3_length: 13
d_call: -

cdr3_nt: TGCAGCGTTGACAGGGGGAACGAGCAGTACTTC
cdr3_aa: CSVDRGNEQYF
v_call: TRBV29-1
j_call: TRBJ2-7
clone_size: -
cdr3_length: 11
d_call: TRBD1

cdr3_nt: TGTGCCAGCAGCTCCAGGGGGCCAACTGAAGCTTTCTTT
cdr3_aa: CASSSRGPTEAFF
v_call: TRBV6-6
j_call: TRBJ1-1
clone_size: -
cdr3_length: 13
d_call: TRBD1

cdr3_nt: TGTGCCAGCAGTGCTCCAGGGGCCGTGGGTGACTATGGCTACACCTTC
cdr3_aa: CASSAPGAVGDYGYTF
v_call: TRBV2
j_call: TRBJ1-2
clone_size: -
cdr3_length: 16
d_call: -

cdr3_nt: TGCAGTGCCGTGTGGGCCGGCGAAGCTTTCTTT
cdr3_aa: CSAVWAGEAFF
v_call: TRBV20-1
j_call: TRBJ1-1
clone_size: -
cdr3_length: 11
d_call: -

cdr3_nt: TGTGCCAGCACTCGCAACGGGATCAATCAGCCCCAGCATTTT
cdr3_aa: CASTRNGINQPQHF
v_call: TRBV6-1
j_call: TRBJ1-5
clone_size: few
cdr3_length: 14
d_call: -

cdr3_nt: TGTGCCGTACAGGGGAACTATGGCTACACCTTC
cdr3_aa: CAVQGNYGYTF
v_call: TRBV10-3
j_call: TRBJ1-2
clone_size: few
cdr3_length: 11
d_call: TRBD1

cdr3_nt: TGTGCCCAATGGGGCGACGGTGAAAAACTGTTTTTT
cdr3_aa: CAQWGDGEKLFF
v_call: TRBV19
j_call: TRBJ1-4
clone_size: -
cdr3_length: 12
d_call: -

cdr3_nt: TGTGCCAGCAGCTACCGGGACTACTACGAGCAGTACTTC
cdr3_aa: CASSYRDYYEQYF
v_call: TRBV7-9
j_call: TRBJ2-7
clone_size: -
cdr3_length: 13
d_call: TRBD2

cdr3_nt: TGTGCCAGCAGTTTATCTTATAACTATGGCTACACCTTC
cdr3_aa: CASSLSYNYGYTF
v_call: TRBV27
j_call: TRBJ1-2
clone_size: -
cdr3_length: 13
d_call: -

cdr3_nt: TGCGCCAGCAGCCAAGAGAACGGGGAAAAACTGTTTTTT
cdr3_aa: CASSQENGEKLFF
v_call: TRBV4-1
j_call: TRBJ1-4
clone_size: -
cdr3_length: 13
d_call: -

cdr3_nt: TGTGCCATTACCGGGACAGCTATCAATGAGCAGTTCTTC
cdr3_aa: CAITGTAINEQFF
v_call: TRBV6-1
j_call: TRBJ2-1
clone_size: -
cdr3_length: 13
d_call: TRBD1

cdr3_nt: TGTGCCAGCAGCTTAGAAGGTCACCGGGAGCAGTACTTC
cdr3_aa: CASSLEGHREQYF
v_call: TRBV7-9
j_call: TRBJ2-7
clone_size: -
cdr3_length: 13
d_call: -

cdr3_nt: TGTGCCAGTCGACAGGGTGGCGGCTACACCTTC
cdr3_aa: CASRQGGGYTF
v_call: TRBV27
j_call: TRBJ1-2
clone_size: -
cdr3_length: 11
d_call: TRBD1

cdr3_nt: TGTGCCAGCAGTACCTCAGCTGCAACTAATGAAAAACTGTTTTTT
cdr3_aa: CASSTSAATNEKLFF
v_call: TRBV6-5
j_call: TRBJ1-4
clone_size: -
cdr3_length: 15
d_call: -

cdr3_nt: TGCGCCAGCAGCCCCCTGGACAGAATTAGCACAGATACGCAGTATTTT
cdr3_aa: CASSPLDRISTDTQYF
v_call: TRBV5-1
j_call: TRBJ2-3
clone_size: once
cdr3_length: 16
d_call: -

cdr3_nt: TGTGCCAGCAGTTCTATTTCAACTAATGAAAAACTGTTTTTT
cdr3_aa: CASSSISTNEKLFF
v_call: TRBV6-5
j_call: TRBJ1-4
clone_size: -
cdr3_length: 14
d_call: -

cdr3_nt: TGTGCCATCAGTGAGTCTTTGGAGCAGCTCTATGGCTACACCTTC
cdr3_aa: CAISESLEQLYGYTF
v_call: TRBV10-3
j_call: TRBJ1-2
clone_size: -
cdr3_length: 15
d_call: -

cdr3_nt: TGTGCCGTCCGGAGGGGGGGCTATGGCTACACCTTC
cdr3_aa: CAVRRGGYGYTF
v_call: TRBV27
j_call: TRBJ1-2
clone_size: -
cdr3_length: 12
d_call: -

cdr3_nt: TGTGCCAGTAGTATGGAGGGACAGCCCCAGCATTTT
cdr3_aa: CASSMEGQPQHF
v_call: TRBV19
j_call: TRBJ1-5
clone_size: -
cdr3_length: 12
d_call: -

cdr3_nt: TGTGCCAGCAGTCACTTTAGTGGAGGGAACACTGAAGCTTTCTTT
cdr3_aa: CASSHFSGGNTEAFF
v_call: TRBV7-9
j_call: TRBJ1-1
clone_size: once
cdr3_length: 15
d_call: -

cdr3_nt: TGTGCCAGCTGGGGGCAGGGCGTCACTGAAGCTTTCTTT
cdr3_aa: CASWGQGVTEAFF
v_call: TRBV6-1
j_call: TRBJ1-1
clone_size: few
cdr3_length: 13
d_call: -

cdr3_nt: TGTGCCAGTAGTATAGGTACCTCCTACGAGCAGTACTTC
cdr3_aa: CASSIGTSYEQYF
v_call: TRBV19
j_call: TRBJ2-7
clone_size: -
cdr3_length: 13
d_call: -

cdr3_nt: TGTGGAGGGGGCCATGATGAAAAACTGTTTTTT
cdr3_aa: CGGGHDEKLFF
v_call: TRBV11-2
j_call: TRBJ1-4
clone_size: -
cdr3_length: 11
d_call: TRBD1

cdr3_nt: TGCGCCAGCAGTGTAGGGTCTCCCTACGAGCAGTACTTC
cdr3_aa: CASSVGSPYEQYF
v_call: TRBV10-2
j_call: TRBJ2-7
clone_size: -
cdr3_length: 13
d_call: -

cdr3_nt: TGTGCCTGGGCGGGCGTGCTCTCCTACAATGAGCAGTTCTTC
cdr3_aa: CAWAGVLSYNEQFF
v_call: TRBV30
j_call: TRBJ2-1
clone_size: -
cdr3_length: 14
d_call: -

cdr3_nt: TGTGCCAGCAGCTGGGGACAGGGGGCGCTGGCAGATACGCAGTATTTT
cdr3_aa: CASSWGQGALADTQYF
v_call: TRBV11-2
j_call: TRBJ2-3
clone_size: few
cdr3_length: 16
d_call: TRBD1

cdr3_nt: TGCGCCAGCAGCCCAGGGGGCTGGGGGATGAACACTGAAGCTTTCTTT
cdr3_aa: CASSPGGWGMNTEAFF
v_call: TRBV4-1
j_call: TRBJ1-1
clone_size: -
cdr3_length: 16
d_call: TRBD1

cdr3_nt: TGTGCCAGCAGTGAAGATCTAGCGGGGGCGGATGAGCAGTTCTTC
cdr3_aa: CASSEDLAGADEQFF
v_call: TRBV6-1
j_call: TRBJ2-1
clone_size: -
cdr3_length: 15
d_call: TRBD2

cdr3_nt: TGTGCCTGGAGTGTAGGGACAGGGGGCTTCTACGAGCAGTACTTC
cdr3_aa: CAWSVGTGGFYEQYF
v_call: TRBV30
j_call: TRBJ2-7
clone_size: -
cdr3_length: 15
d_call: TRBD1

cdr3_nt: TGTGCCACCACTGGGACAGATAGCAATCAGCCCCAGCATTTT
cdr3_aa: CATTGTDSNQPQHF
v_call: TRBV6-1
j_call: TRBJ1-5
clone_size: -
cdr3_length: 14
d_call: TRBD1

cdr3_nt: TGTGCCAGCAGCCCCCCACTCGGGGTCTACTACAATGAGCAGTTCTTC
cdr3_aa: CASSPPLGVYYNEQFF
v_call: TRBV11-1
j_call: TRBJ2-1
clone_size: -
cdr3_length: 16
d_call: -

cdr3_nt: TGTGCCAGCAGCCCAGGGGACAGATTGAACACTGAAGCTTTCTTT
cdr3_aa: CASSPGDRLNTEAFF
v_call: TRBV11-2
j_call: TRBJ1-1
clone_size: -
cdr3_length: 15
d_call: TRBD1

cdr3_nt: TGTGCCAGCAGCCCCGGGACAGTATACAATGAGCAGTTCTTC
cdr3_aa: CASSPGTVYNEQFF
v_call: TRBV11-2
j_call: TRBJ2-1
clone_size: -
cdr3_length: 14
d_call: TRBD1

cdr3_nt: TGTGCCAGCAGCCCCAGACAGGGGGGAACCGGGGAGCTGTTTTTT
cdr3_aa: CASSPRQGGTGELFF
v_call: TRBV7-8
j_call: TRBJ2-2
clone_size: -
cdr3_length: 15
d_call: TRBD1

cdr3_nt: TGTGCCAGCAGTGACTACGAGCAGTACTTC
cdr3_aa: CASSDYEQYF
v_call: TRBV2
j_call: TRBJ2-7
clone_size: -
cdr3_length: 10
d_call: -

cdr3_nt: TGTGCCAGCAGGAGGCGGAAGAACACTGAAGCTTTCTTT
cdr3_aa: CASRRRKNTEAFF
v_call: TRBV6-5
j_call: TRBJ1-1
clone_size: -
cdr3_length: 13
d_call: -

cdr3_nt: TGCGCCAGCAGGGTCAACACTGAAGCTTTCTTT
cdr3_aa: CASRVNTEAFF
v_call: TRBV5-1
j_call: TRBJ1-1
clone_size: -
cdr3_length: 11
d_call: -

cdr3_nt: TGTGCCAGCAGTGCTGGCTGGGGGATCAGCACAGATACGCAGTATTTT
cdr3_aa: CASSAGWGISTDTQYF
v_call: TRBV2
j_call: TRBJ2-3
clone_size: -
cdr3_length: 16
d_call: -

cdr3_nt: TGTGCCAGCAGCTTCCACCGGGACAGGGGAATCACTGAAGCTTTCTTT
cdr3_aa: CASSFHRDRGITEAFF
v_call: TRBV7-7
j_call: TRBJ1-1
clone_size: -
cdr3_length: 16
d_call: TRBD1

cdr3_nt: TGCAGCGTTGTTCCCCCGACGGGGACCAACAAAAACATTCAGTACTTC
cdr3_aa: CSVVPPTGTNKNIQYF
v_call: TRBV29-1
j_call: TRBJ2-4
clone_size: -
cdr3_length: 16
d_call: -

cdr3_nt: TGTGCCAGCAGCCCGGGAGGGGCCTACAATGAGCAGTTCTTC
cdr3_aa: CASSPGGAYNEQFF
v_call: TRBV7-9
j_call: TRBJ2-1
clone_size: -
cdr3_length: 14
d_call: TRBD2

cdr3_nt: TGTGCCATCACCCCTATGAGAGGGACTGGAAACACCATATATTTT
cdr3_aa: CAITPMRGTGNTIYF
v_call: TRBV10-3
j_call: TRBJ1-3
clone_size: -
cdr3_length: 15
d_call: -

cdr3_nt: TGCGCCAGCAGTGAGTCGACAGGGGAAAGCAATGAGCAGTTCTTC
cdr3_aa: CASSESTGESNEQFF
v_call: TRBV10-1
j_call: TRBJ2-1
clone_size: -
cdr3_length: 15
d_call: TRBD1

cdr3_nt: TGCAGCGTGGCCACTATGAACACTGAAGCTTTCTTT
cdr3_aa: CSVATMNTEAFF
v_call: TRBV29-1
j_call: TRBJ1-1
clone_size: -
cdr3_length: 12
d_call: -

cdr3_nt: TGTGCCAGCAGCTACGACACTATGAACACTGAAGCTTTCTTT
cdr3_aa: CASSYDTMNTEAFF
v_call: TRBV7-9
j_call: TRBJ1-1
clone_size: -
cdr3_length: 14
d_call: -

cdr3_nt: TGTGCCAGCAGTTTAGGGACTAGCGGGGACTACGAGCAGTACTTC
cdr3_aa: CASSLGTSGDYEQYF
v_call: TRBV6-6
j_call: TRBJ2-7
clone_size: large
cdr3_length: 15
d_call: TRBD2

cdr3_nt: TGCGCCAGCAGCTTCGGCGGGGGGGCCTACGAGCAGTACTTC
cdr3_aa: CASSFGGGAYEQYF
v_call: TRBV5-1
j_call: TRBJ2-7
clone_size: once
cdr3_length: 14
d_call: TRBD2

cdr3_nt: TGTGCCAGCAGTTACGGGGGGCCCTACGAAGGGACCCAGTACTTC
cdr3_aa: CASSYGGPYEGTQYF
v_call: TRBV6-5
j_call: TRBJ2-5
clone_size: -
cdr3_length: 15
d_call: -